These 30 T cell receptor beta chains share one sample of origin, sequenced in a study of cytomegalovirus exposure and HLA in healthy donors. The PCR contained 60 Vbeta and 13 Jbeta primers. Assay used: immunoSEQ multiplex PCR; TCRdb lists only in-frame clones, some missing. The data show about 100,000 clones, 81% seen once. Sequencing was performed on PBMCs. These receptors were obtained from a man aged 35-49 years in good health and CMV-seropositive.

This chain links TRBV6-5 with TRBJ2-1; TRBD2 might be the D (6 bases). Germline lookup yields CDR1 MNHEY and CDR2 SVGAGI. This CDR3 has 15 residues. Trimming shortened V by 2 bases and J by 6 bases, and 14 bases separated the two germline ends. In DNA form, the CDR3 reads TGTGCCAGCAGTTACGACCTGGGACTCCTCAATGAGCAGTTCTTC. Its translation is CASSYDLGLLNEQFF.

The rearrangement links TRBV29-1 to TRBJ1-1; 7 nucleotides match TRBD1. This CDR3 is built from 13 residues. The V and J ends lost 7 bases and 4 bases, in that order; junction bases with no gene match: 9. Germline loops: CDR1 SQVTM, CDR2 ANQGSEA. CDR3 loop: CSAREGGGTEAFF. CDR3 in DNA: TGCAGCGCCAGGGAAGGGGGCGGCACTGAAGCTTTCTTT.

CDR3 sequence: CASSFKGVNTEAFF. CDR3 nucleotides: TGCGCCAGCAGCTTTAAAGGGGTTAACACTGAAGCTTTCTTT. The J gene is TRBJ1-1, the V gene TRBV5-1; possibly TRBD1 for D (5 bases). This CDR3 contains 14 residues. Germline assignment: CDR1 SGHRS and CDR2 YFSETQ. Deletions cut 2 bases from V and 2 bases from J, with 10 bases between.

The rearrangement links TRBV5-1 to TRBJ2-7, with 10 bases matching TRBD1. This CDR3 is built from 14 residues. The V segment lost 4 bases and the J segment 2 bases; nucleotides outside the gene matches: 3. Germline V lookup: CDR1 SGHRS, CDR2 YFSETQ. Written as DNA, the CDR3 is TGCGCCAGCAGCACCGGGACAGGGGCCTACGAGCAGTACTTC. As protein: CASSTGTGAYEQYF. Full variable domain (remainder filled in from reference TRBV5-1 and TRBJ2-7): KAGVTQTPRYLIKTRGQQVTLSCSPISGHRSVSWYQQTPGQGLQFLFEYFSETQRNKGNFPGRFSGRQFSNSRSEMNVSTLELGDSALYLCASSTGTGAYEQYFGPGTRLTVT.

The rearrangement uses TRBV4-1 and TRBJ2-2, with 10 bases matching TRBD1. J lost 4 bases, V lost 4 bases, and 9 bases had no gene match. In germline, CDR1 is MGHRA, CDR2 YSYEKL. The CDR3 totals 17 residues. The CDR3 nucleotides read TGCGCCAGCAGCCTAGAACCGGGACAGGGGATCACCGGGGAGCTGTTTTTT. Translating gives CASSLEPGQGITGELFF.

The chain carries TRBV2 and TRBJ2-1, with TRBD2 matching 10 bases. Germline V gene sequence: CDR1 SNHLY, CDR2 FYNNEI. There are 14 residues in the CDR3. V gave up 7 bases and J gave up 6 bases; unmatched junction bases: 6. The CDR3 loop is CASTPGLARNEQFF. In nucleotides, the CDR3 is TGTGCCAGCACCCCGGGACTAGCGCGCAATGAGCAGTTCTTC.

The genes are TRBV5-1 and TRBJ1-1; D unresolved. CDR1 SGHRS and CDR2 YFSETQ come from the germline V gene. The CDR3 is made up of 15 amino acids. V was pared by 0 bases and J by 0 bases, with 9 bases between. CDR3 amino acids: CASSLGHAMNTEAFF. The CDR3 coding sequence is TGCGCCAGCAGCTTGGGACACGCCATGAACACTGAAGCTTTCTTT. Filled out from reference TRBV5-1 and TRBJ1-1, the complete variable domain reads KAGVTQTPRYLIKTRGQQVTLSCSPISGHRSVSWYQQTPGQGLQFLFEYFSETQRNKGNFPGRFSGRQFSNSRSEMNVSTLELGDSALYLCASSLGHAMNTEAFFGQGTRLTVV.

The V call is TRBV11-2, the J call TRBJ1-1, with D maybe TRBD1 (5 bases). CDR3 length: 12 residues. The germline V gene encodes CDR1 SGHAT and CDR2 FQNNGV. V was shortened by 4 bases and J by 5 bases, with 8 bases between the two germline ends. The CDR3 sequence: CASSWGLTEAFF. CDR3 DNA sequence: TGTGCCAGCAGCTGGGGACTAACTGAAGCTTTCTTT.

The V and J genes are TRBV11-2 and TRBJ2-1; 7 nucleotides agree with TRBD2. CDR1 is SGHAT, CDR2 FQNNGV, per germline. This CDR3 contains 15 residues. Trimming cost V 5 bases and J 6 bases; bases outside gene matches: 10. The CDR3 bases are TGTGCCAGCAGCCCCCCCGCGGGAGACGTCAATGAGCAGTTCTTC. The encoded protein is CASSPPAGDVNEQFF.

This clone was recorded only once. The rearrangement uses TRBV7-7 and TRBJ2-1; a weak D match, TRBD2 (6 bases). Trimming took off 5 bases at V and 3 bases at J, with 8 bases between the two ends. Germline V gene sequence: CDR1 SSHAT, CDR2 FNYEAQ (reference sequence). The CDR3 runs 13 residues. The CDR3 is CASSPDYYNEQFF. The CDR3 nucleotides are TGTGCCAGCAGCCCGGACTACTACAATGAGCAGTTCTTC.

This sequence joins TRBV5-1 and TRBJ2-7, with D possibly matching TRBD1 (6 bases). CDR1 and CDR2 (germline): SGHRS, YFSETQ. V dropped 4 bases and J dropped 2 bases, with 13 bases sitting between them. The CDR3 length is 14 residues. The CDR3 sequence: CASSARTDAYEQYF. The CDR3 bases are TGCGCCAGCAGCGCGAGGACAGATGCCTACGAGCAGTACTTC.

This clone was recorded a few times. The V and J genes are TRBV5-1 and TRBJ2-5; 11 bases line up with TRBD2. The CDR3 is 15 amino acids. V shed 2 bases, J shed 1 base, and the junction held 1 base outside the gene matches. The germline gives CDR1 SGHRS, CDR2 YFSETQ. The CDR3 DNA reads TGCGCCAGCAGCTTTGGGACTAGCGGCCAAGAGACCCAGTACTTC. It codes for CASSFGTSGQETQYF.

The rearrangement joins TRBV15 to TRBJ2-1, with D possibly being TRBD2 (5 bases). Between the trimmed V and J ends, which lost 1 base and 0 bases, there was a span of 7 bases. This CDR3 spans 15 amino acids. The germline CDR1 and CDR2 sequences are LNHNV and YYDKDF (reference sequence). Here the CDR3 DNA reads TGTGCCACCAGCAGAGGAGGGAGCTCCTACAATGAGCAGTTCTTC. Amino acid sequence: CATSRGGSSYNEQFF.

This clone appeared a few times. This sequence joins TRBV4-1 and TRBJ1-2; D is perhaps TRBD1 (5 bases). Between the trimmed V and J ends, which lost 2 bases and 5 bases, there was a span of 12 bases. Germline assignment: CDR1 MGHRA and CDR2 YSYEKL. The CDR3 consists of 14 residues. CDR3 DNA: TGCGCCAGCAGCCAACAGGGTCAGGCTTATGGCTACACCTTC. Translation gives CASSQQGQAYGYTF.

There are a few counts of this clone. The rearrangement links TRBV7-2 to TRBJ1-6; 7 nucleotides agree with TRBD1. Germline V CDR1 and CDR2: SGHTA, FQGNSA. There are 14 residues in the CDR3. With V trimmed by 5 bases and J by 7 bases, 5 bases remained unmatched. CDR3 in DNA: TGTGCCAGCAGCCCACAGGGGCGGAATTCACCCCTCCACTTT. It yields the protein CASSPQGRNSPLHF.

The gene calls are TRBV12-5 and TRBJ1-4, with D possibly matching TRBD1 (5 bases). The CDR3 contains 12 residues. Germline V gene sequence: CDR1 LGHNT, CDR2 FRNRAP. The V end lost 8 bases, the J end lost 8 bases, and 12 bases lay between the germline ends. The CDR3 sequence is CASQQEDEKLFF. CDR3 coding DNA: TGTGCTAGTCAACAGGAAGACGAAAAACTGTTTTTT.

The chain recombines TRBV4-1 with TRBJ2-5; 11 bases agree with TRBD2. The CDR3 sequence is 16 residues long. The V and J ends lost 1 base and 2 bases, in that order; junction bases with no gene match: 3. CDR1 and CDR2 from the germline V gene are MGHRA and YSYEKL. The CDR3 sequence: CASSQVGTSGQETQYF. CDR3 nucleotide sequence: TGCGCCAGCAGCCAAGTTGGGACTAGCGGTCAAGAGACCCAGTACTTC.

V usage is TRBV6-1 and J usage is TRBJ1-2; D is uncertain. The germline V gene encodes CDR1 MNHNS and CDR2 SASEGT. V was trimmed by 6 bases and J by 2 bases, leaving 13 bases between them. The CDR3 spans 14 residues. DNA of the CDR3: TGTGCCAGCAGGATGGGCGACGACAACTATGGCTACACCTTC. Translation: CASRMGDDNYGYTF.

The chain links TRBV11-3 to TRBJ2-3; the D gene is possibly TRBD2 (5 bases). The germline V gene encodes CDR1 SGHNT and CDR2 YENEEA. This CDR3 comprises 14 residues. V dropped 1 base and J dropped 11 bases, with 16 bases sitting between them. CDR3 sequence (DNA): TGTGCCAGCAGCTTAGGAATACCGGGGAGTGTGCAGTATTTT. Its protein is CASSLGIPGSVQYF.

The chain combines TRBV6-5 with TRBJ1-4, with D maybe TRBD1 (5 bases). The CDR3 has 14 residues. The ends were cut back, 5 bases at V and 3 bases at J, with 10 bases in the middle. In germline, CDR1 is MNHEY, CDR2 SVGAGI. The CDR3 is CASSLTGPNEKLFF. CDR3 sequence (DNA): TGTGCCAGCAGTCTTACAGGACCTAATGAAAAACTGTTTTTT.

This clone was counted only a few times. This rearrangement joins TRBV2 to TRBJ2-1; TRBD1 is a possible D gene (6 bases). Germline-derived CDR1 and CDR2 are SNHLY and FYNNEI. Trimming stripped 4 bases from V and 8 bases from J, with 15 bases between. The CDR3 totals 14 residues. The CDR3 sequence: CASSAWGLEDEQFF. CDR3 nucleotides: TGTGCCAGCAGTGCTTGGGGGCTCGAGGATGAGCAGTTCTTC.

The J gene is TRBJ2-5, the V gene TRBV4-1; 13 bases line up with TRBD2. Germline CDR1 reads MGHRA; CDR2 reads YSYEKL. J was trimmed by 4 bases and V by 0 bases; bases with no gene match: 11. CDR3 length equals 19 residues. The CDR3, as DNA: TGCGCCAGCAGCCAAGAAGCCCTACTAGCGGGGGGGCGGTTAGAGACCCAGTACTTC. Translating gives CASSQEALLAGGRLETQYF.

The chain couples TRBV19 to TRBJ1-2, with a possible D match to TRBD1 (5 bases). Trimming removed 2 bases at V and 7 bases at J, with 8 bases between. The CDR3 has 12 residues. Germline values: CDR1 LNHDA, CDR2 SQIVND (reference sequence). The chain's CDR3 is CASSIRGLGYTF. The DNA for the CDR3 is TGTGCCAGTAGTATAAGGGGACTTGGCTACACCTTC.

This rearrangement joins TRBV11-2 to TRBJ1-6, with unresolved D. This CDR3 region has 16 residues. In germline, CDR1 is SGHAT, CDR2 FQNNGV. The germline V and J ends were trimmed by 5 bases and 8 bases, with 19 bases remaining between them. CDR3 in DNA: TGTGCCAGCAGCCCGACTGTGTCAGTTGGGTATTCACCCCTCCACTTT. Protein product: CASSPTVSVGYSPLHF.

This sequence joins TRBV7-9 and TRBJ2-2; TRBD1 agrees at 8 bases. The CDR3 is 17 amino acids. The V gene end was trimmed by 5 bases and the J gene end by 0 bases; junction bases not matched to a gene: 8. Per germline, CDR1 SEHNR and CDR2 FQNEAQ (reference sequence). The CDR3 region has the DNA TGTGCCAGCAGCCTGAGGGGCAGGGGGCCGAACACCGGGGAGCTGTTTTTT. Its translation is CASSLRGRGPNTGELFF.

The V call is TRBV5-6, the J call TRBJ1-2, with TRBD1 identical over 9 bases. V trimming: 3 bases; J trimming: 8 bases; junction bases outside the gene matches: 5. Germline V CDR1 and CDR2: SGHDT, YYEEEE. The CDR3 is 13 amino acids. CDR3 region: CASSSGTGQGYTF. CDR3 coding DNA: TGTGCCAGCAGCTCAGGGACAGGGCAGGGCTACACCTTC.

The genes are TRBV5-1 and TRBJ2-5, with TRBD1 identical over 9 bases. The germline V gene encodes CDR1 SGHRS and CDR2 YFSETQ. The CDR3 spans 16 residues. Losses at the gene ends were 0 bases for V and 2 bases for J; bases not matched to a gene: 5. CDR3 DNA sequence: TGCGCCAGCAGCTTGGGCGACAGGGGGAGACAAGAGACCCAGTACTTC. Residues: CASSLGDRGRQETQYF.

The chain links TRBV5-1 to TRBJ2-2; 12 positions match TRBD2. CDR1 is SGHRS, CDR2 YFSETQ, per germline. The length of the CDR3 is 17 residues. V lost 0 bases and J lost 6; bases outside the gene matches: 6. The CDR3 sequence: CASSLAASGRVAGELFF. The CDR3 bases are TGCGCCAGCAGCTTGGCGGCTAGCGGGAGGGTCGCCGGGGAGCTGTTTTTT. Based on the CDR3 plus reference TRBV5-1 and TRBJ2-2, the full variable domain is KAGVTQTPRYLIKTRGQQVTLSCSPISGHRSVSWYQQTPGQGLQFLFEYFSETQRNKGNFPGRFSGRQFSNSRSEMNVSTLELGDSALYLCASSLAASGRVAGELFFGEGSRLTVL.

The chain couples TRBV19 to TRBJ2-1; no clear D gene. CDR3 length: 14 residues. The germline CDR1 and CDR2 sequences are LNHDA and SQIVND (reference sequence). V dropped 2 bases and J dropped 6 bases, with 11 bases sitting between them. This CDR3 is CASSISGLSNEQFF. CDR3 in DNA: TGTGCCAGTAGTATAAGTGGGCTATCCAATGAGCAGTTCTTC.

The genes are TRBV7-2 and TRBJ2-3; tentatively, D is TRBD2 (5 bases). The germline CDR1 and CDR2 sequences are SGHTA and FQGNSA. The length of the CDR3 is 16 residues. V dropped 1 base and J dropped 3 bases, with 14 bases sitting between them. CDR3 residues: CASSLEVWEWTDTQYF. DNA of the CDR3: TGTGCCAGCAGCTTAGAAGTCTGGGAGTGGACAGATACGCAGTATTTT.